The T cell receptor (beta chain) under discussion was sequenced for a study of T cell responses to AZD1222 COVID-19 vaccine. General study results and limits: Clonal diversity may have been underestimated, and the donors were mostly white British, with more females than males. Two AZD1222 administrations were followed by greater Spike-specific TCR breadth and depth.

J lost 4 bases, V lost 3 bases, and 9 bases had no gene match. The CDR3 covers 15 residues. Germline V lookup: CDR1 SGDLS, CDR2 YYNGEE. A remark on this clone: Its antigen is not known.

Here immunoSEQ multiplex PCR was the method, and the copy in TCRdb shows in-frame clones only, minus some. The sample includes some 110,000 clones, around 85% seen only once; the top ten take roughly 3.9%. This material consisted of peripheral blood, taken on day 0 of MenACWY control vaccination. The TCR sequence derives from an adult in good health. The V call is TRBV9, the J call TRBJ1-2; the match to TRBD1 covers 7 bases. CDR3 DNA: TGTGCCAGCAGCGGGGGTGGGACAGACCGCTATGGCTACACCTTC. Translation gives CASSGGGTDRYGYTF.